A selection of T cell receptor beta chains follows, all from one sample in a study of blood T cell repertoires in COVID-19. Only in-frame clones appear in the TCRdb table, and some are missing; sequencing was by immunoSEQ multiplex PCR. The sample carries around 150,000 clones, 65% to 85% recorded once. The source material was peripheral blood. The source is a woman of 80 years or more with acute or convalescent COVID-19. The CDR3 runs from the conserved cysteine through the conserved F or W. Fields, in order: CDR3 protein, CDR3 DNA, clone size, D gene, J gene, V gene. A D gene is named only where the DNA matches it firmly. Size is stated for part of the rows, as once, few or many counts, or as a class when the clone is expanded.

CDR3: CASRSFSGANVLTF
DNA: TGTGCCAGCAGGAGCTTCTCTGGGGCCAACGTCCTGACTTTC
size: -
D: -
J: TRBJ2-6
V: TRBV6-5

CDR3: CASRMGGLETEAFF
DNA: TGCGCCAGCAGGATGGGGGGATTGGAAACTGAAGCTTTCTTT
size: -
D: -
J: TRBJ1-1
V: TRBV4-1

CDR3: CASSHEMSYEQYF
DNA: TGTGCCAGCAGCCACGAGATGAGCTACGAGCAGTACTTC
size: once
D: -
J: TRBJ2-7
V: TRBV11-2

CDR3: CASSLVGTGGSETQYF
DNA: TGCGCCAGCAGCTTGGTTGGGACGGGGGGCTCGGAGACCCAGTACTTC
size: -
D: -
J: TRBJ2-5
V: TRBV5-1

CDR3: CASSPPAQRTEAFF
DNA: TGTGCCAGCTCACCACCGGCCCAGCGCACTGAAGCTTTCTTT
size: -
D: -
J: TRBJ1-1
V: TRBV18

CDR3: CSARGGEKLFF
DNA: TGCAGTGCTAGGGGGGGGGAAAAACTGTTTTTT
size: -
D: -
J: TRBJ1-4
V: TRBV20-1

CDR3: CASSPDNNQPQHF
DNA: TGTGCCAGCTCACCAGACAACAATCAGCCCCAGCATTTT
size: -
D: -
J: TRBJ1-5
V: TRBV18

CDR3: CASSLAGTGGNSPLHF
DNA: TGTGCCAGCAGTTTAGCCGGGACAGGGGGCAATTCACCCCTCCACTTT
size: -
D: TRBD1
J: TRBJ1-6
V: TRBV28

CDR3: CAISDNGGSYDGYTF
DNA: TGTGCCATCAGTGACAATGGGGGCTCGTATGATGGCTACACCTTC
size: -
D: -
J: TRBJ1-2
V: TRBV10-3

CDR3: CASRLAGAGANVLTF
DNA: TGTGCCAGCAGGCTAGCGGGAGCTGGGGCCAACGTCCTGACTTTC
size: -
D: TRBD2
J: TRBJ2-6
V: TRBV28

CDR3: CASRAGTANTGELFF
DNA: TGTGCCAGCCGAGCCGGGACAGCGAACACCGGGGAGCTGTTTTTT
size: -
D: TRBD1
J: TRBJ2-2
V: TRBV6-5

CDR3: CASSPGDRGQDTDTQYF
DNA: TGTGCCAGCTCACCAGGGGACAGGGGGCAAGACACAGATACGCAGTATTTT
size: -
D: TRBD1
J: TRBJ2-3
V: TRBV18

CDR3: CSARDRDGQPQHF
DNA: TGCAGCGCAAGGGACAGGGACGGTCAGCCCCAGCATTTT
size: few
D: TRBD1
J: TRBJ1-5
V: TRBV29-1